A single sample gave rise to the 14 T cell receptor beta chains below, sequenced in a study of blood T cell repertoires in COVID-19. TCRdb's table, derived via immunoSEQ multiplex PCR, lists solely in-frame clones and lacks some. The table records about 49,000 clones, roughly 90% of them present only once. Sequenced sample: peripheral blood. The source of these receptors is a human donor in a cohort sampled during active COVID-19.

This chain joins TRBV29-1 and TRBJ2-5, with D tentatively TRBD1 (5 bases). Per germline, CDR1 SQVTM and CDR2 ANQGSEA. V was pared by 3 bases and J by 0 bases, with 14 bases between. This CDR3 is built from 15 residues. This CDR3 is CSVDRRGSYQETQYF. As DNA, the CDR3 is TGCAGCGTTGACCGAAGGGGTTCGTACCAAGAGACCCAGTACTTC. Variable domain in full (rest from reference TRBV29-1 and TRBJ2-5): SAVISQKPSRDICQRGTSLTIQCQVDSQVTMMFWYRQQPGQSLTLIATANQGSEATYESGFVIDKFPISRPNLTFSTLTVSNMSPEDSSIYLCSVDRRGSYQETQYFGPGTRLLVL.

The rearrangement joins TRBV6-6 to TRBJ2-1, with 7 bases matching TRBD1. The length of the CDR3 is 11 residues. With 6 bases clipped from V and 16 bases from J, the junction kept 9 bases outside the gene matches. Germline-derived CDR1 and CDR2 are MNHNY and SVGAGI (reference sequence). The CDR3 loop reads CASRREQGKFF. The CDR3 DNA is TGTGCCAGCAGAAGAGAACAGGGGAAATTCTTC.

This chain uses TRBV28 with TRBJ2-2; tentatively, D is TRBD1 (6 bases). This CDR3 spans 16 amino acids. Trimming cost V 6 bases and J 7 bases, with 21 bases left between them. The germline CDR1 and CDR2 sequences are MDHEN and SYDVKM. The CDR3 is CASRESYRVAGGELFF. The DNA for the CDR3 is TGTGCCAGCAGAGAATCGTACAGGGTTGCAGGCGGGGAGCTGTTTTTT.

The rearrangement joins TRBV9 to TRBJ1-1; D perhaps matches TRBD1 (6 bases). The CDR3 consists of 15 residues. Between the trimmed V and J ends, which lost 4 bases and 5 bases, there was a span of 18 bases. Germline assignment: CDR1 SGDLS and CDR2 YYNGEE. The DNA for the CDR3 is TGTGCCAGCAGCCCCCTCGCAGGGGCTCGGACTGAAGCTTTCTTT. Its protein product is CASSPLAGARTEAFF.

The CDR3 reads CASRPRSDTEAFF. The CDR3 nucleotides read TGTGCCAGCAGACCGAGGAGCGACACTGAAGCTTTCTTT. This chain links TRBV28 with TRBJ1-1; D ambiguous. The CDR3 contains 13 residues. Germline lookup yields CDR1 MDHEN and CDR2 SYDVKM. Trimming cost V 6 bases and J 3 bases, with 11 bases left between them. Filled out from reference TRBV28 and TRBJ1-1, the complete variable domain reads DVKVTQSSRYLVKRTGEKVFLECVQDMDHENMFWYRQDPGLGLRLIYFSYDVKMKEKGDIPEGYSVSREKKERFSLILESASTNQTSMYLCASRPRSDTEAFFGQGTRLTVV.

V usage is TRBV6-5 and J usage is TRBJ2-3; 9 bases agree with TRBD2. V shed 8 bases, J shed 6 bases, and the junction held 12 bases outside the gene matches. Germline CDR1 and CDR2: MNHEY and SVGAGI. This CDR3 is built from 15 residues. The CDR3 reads CASEGGSGSRDTQYF. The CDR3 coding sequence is TGTGCCAGCGAGGGGGGTAGCGGGAGTAGGGATACGCAGTATTTT.

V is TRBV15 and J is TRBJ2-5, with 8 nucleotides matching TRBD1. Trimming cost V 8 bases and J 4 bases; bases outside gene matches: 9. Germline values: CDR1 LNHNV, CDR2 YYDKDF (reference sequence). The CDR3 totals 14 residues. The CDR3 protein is CATGLQGGPETQYF. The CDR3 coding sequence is TGTGCCACCGGATTACAGGGGGGCCCAGAGACCCAGTACTTC.

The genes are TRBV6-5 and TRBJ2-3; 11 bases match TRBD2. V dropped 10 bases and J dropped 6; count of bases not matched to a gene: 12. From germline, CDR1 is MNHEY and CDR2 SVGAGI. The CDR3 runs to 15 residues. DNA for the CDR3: TGTGCCACCACTCAGCTAGCGGGAGGTTCGGATACGCAGTATTTT. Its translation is CATTQLAGGSDTQYF.

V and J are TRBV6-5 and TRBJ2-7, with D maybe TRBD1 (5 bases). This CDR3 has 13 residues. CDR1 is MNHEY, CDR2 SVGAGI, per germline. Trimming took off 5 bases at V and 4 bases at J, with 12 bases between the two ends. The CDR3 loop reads CASSTLPGYEQYF. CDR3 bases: TGTGCCAGCAGTACACTTCCAGGGTACGAGCAGTACTTC.

The CDR3 is CASRGRAYNEQFF. Written as DNA, the CDR3 is TGTGCCAGTCGCGGGAGGGCGTACAATGAGCAGTTCTTC. The rearrangement uses TRBV19 and TRBJ2-1, with 9 bases aligning to TRBD2. V shed 8 bases and J 4 bases; nucleotides not matched to a gene: 3. Germline CDR1 is LNHDA and CDR2 is SQIVND (reference sequence). The CDR3 covers 13 residues.

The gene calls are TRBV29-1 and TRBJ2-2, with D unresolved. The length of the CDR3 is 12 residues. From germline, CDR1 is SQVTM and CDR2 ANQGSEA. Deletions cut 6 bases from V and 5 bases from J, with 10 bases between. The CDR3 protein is CSVRDSTGELFF. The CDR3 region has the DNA TGCAGCGTCCGAGATTCTACCGGGGAGCTGTTTTTT.

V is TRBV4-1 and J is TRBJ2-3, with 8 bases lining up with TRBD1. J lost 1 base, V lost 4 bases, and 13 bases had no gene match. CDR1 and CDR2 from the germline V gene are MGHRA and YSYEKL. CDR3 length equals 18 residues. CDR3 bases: TGCGCCAGCAGCCTAAAAGGGACAGGAGCTTTTCGCACAGATACGCAGTATTTT. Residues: CASSLKGTGAFRTDTQYF.

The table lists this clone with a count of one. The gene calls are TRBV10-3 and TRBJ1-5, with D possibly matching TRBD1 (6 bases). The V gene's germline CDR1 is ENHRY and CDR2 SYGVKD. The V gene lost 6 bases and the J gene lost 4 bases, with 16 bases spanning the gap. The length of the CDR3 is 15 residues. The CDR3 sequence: CAISISGDSNQPQHF. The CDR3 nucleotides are TGTGCCATCAGCATATCAGGGGATTCTAATCAGCCCCAGCATTTT.

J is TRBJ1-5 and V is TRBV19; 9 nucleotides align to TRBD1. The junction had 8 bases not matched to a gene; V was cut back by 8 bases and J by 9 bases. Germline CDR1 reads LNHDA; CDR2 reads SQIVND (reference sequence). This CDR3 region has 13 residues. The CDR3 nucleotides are TGTGCCAGTTACCACAGGGGGCGAGGGCCCCAGCATTTT. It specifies CASYHRGRGPQHF.